This TCR beta chain stems from a study of CD8 T cells in Susac syndrome. RNA amounts of roughly 0.45 to 1 ug underwent reverse transcription with random hexamers. An immunoSEQ multiplex PCR generated amplified TCR beta CDR3 products spanning 54 Vbeta and 13 Jbeta. TCRdb recomputed calls from the immunoSEQ multiplex PCR reads with MiXCR, one row per CDR3 protein. The repertoire holds more than 100,000 distinct CDR3 sequences, with nearly 95% as singletons. On this clonotype itself: The antigen is not known.

V was clipped by 2 bases and J by 8 bases, with 4 bases between them. The CDR3 loop spans 11 amino acids. Germline loops: CDR1 LGHDT, CDR2 YNNKEL (reference sequence). The study sequenced TCR beta in blood CD8+ and CD4+ T cells. The control participants were healthy donors, and these controls were matched with respect to both age and sex. Study results and caveats: The study's TCR sequencing and HLA analysis drew on a certain number of individuals. That number was acknowledged as relatively small.

The chain links TRBV3-1 to TRBJ2-1; no reliable D call. The TCR originated in a human donor in good health. Sequencing was done on a sample of CD4+ T cells from PBMCs. CDR3 coding DNA: TGTGCCAGCAGCCAATGGGATGAGCAGTTCTTC. Protein product: CASSQWDEQFF.